This paragraph covers one TCR beta chain sequence. The data are from a study of cytomegalovirus exposure and HLA in healthy donors. The PCR used 60 Vbeta and 13 Jbeta primers. The repertoire was sequenced with immunoSEQ multiplex PCR; TCRdb's copy has only in-frame clones and lacks some. The repertoire holds about 110,000 clones, with around three quarters as singletons. This CDR3 contains 11 residues. The V gene's germline CDR1 is MDHEN and CDR2 SYDVKM. Trimming removed 6 bases from V and 6 bases from J, with 8 bases in between. Material: PBMCs. The V gene is TRBV28, the J gene TRBJ1-2; no firm D call. The origin of this receptor is a woman aged 50 to 60 in good health and CMV-seropositive. CDR3 sequence: CASRPGHGYTF. The CDR3 nucleotides read TGTGCCAGCAGACCTGGGCATGGCTACACCTTC.